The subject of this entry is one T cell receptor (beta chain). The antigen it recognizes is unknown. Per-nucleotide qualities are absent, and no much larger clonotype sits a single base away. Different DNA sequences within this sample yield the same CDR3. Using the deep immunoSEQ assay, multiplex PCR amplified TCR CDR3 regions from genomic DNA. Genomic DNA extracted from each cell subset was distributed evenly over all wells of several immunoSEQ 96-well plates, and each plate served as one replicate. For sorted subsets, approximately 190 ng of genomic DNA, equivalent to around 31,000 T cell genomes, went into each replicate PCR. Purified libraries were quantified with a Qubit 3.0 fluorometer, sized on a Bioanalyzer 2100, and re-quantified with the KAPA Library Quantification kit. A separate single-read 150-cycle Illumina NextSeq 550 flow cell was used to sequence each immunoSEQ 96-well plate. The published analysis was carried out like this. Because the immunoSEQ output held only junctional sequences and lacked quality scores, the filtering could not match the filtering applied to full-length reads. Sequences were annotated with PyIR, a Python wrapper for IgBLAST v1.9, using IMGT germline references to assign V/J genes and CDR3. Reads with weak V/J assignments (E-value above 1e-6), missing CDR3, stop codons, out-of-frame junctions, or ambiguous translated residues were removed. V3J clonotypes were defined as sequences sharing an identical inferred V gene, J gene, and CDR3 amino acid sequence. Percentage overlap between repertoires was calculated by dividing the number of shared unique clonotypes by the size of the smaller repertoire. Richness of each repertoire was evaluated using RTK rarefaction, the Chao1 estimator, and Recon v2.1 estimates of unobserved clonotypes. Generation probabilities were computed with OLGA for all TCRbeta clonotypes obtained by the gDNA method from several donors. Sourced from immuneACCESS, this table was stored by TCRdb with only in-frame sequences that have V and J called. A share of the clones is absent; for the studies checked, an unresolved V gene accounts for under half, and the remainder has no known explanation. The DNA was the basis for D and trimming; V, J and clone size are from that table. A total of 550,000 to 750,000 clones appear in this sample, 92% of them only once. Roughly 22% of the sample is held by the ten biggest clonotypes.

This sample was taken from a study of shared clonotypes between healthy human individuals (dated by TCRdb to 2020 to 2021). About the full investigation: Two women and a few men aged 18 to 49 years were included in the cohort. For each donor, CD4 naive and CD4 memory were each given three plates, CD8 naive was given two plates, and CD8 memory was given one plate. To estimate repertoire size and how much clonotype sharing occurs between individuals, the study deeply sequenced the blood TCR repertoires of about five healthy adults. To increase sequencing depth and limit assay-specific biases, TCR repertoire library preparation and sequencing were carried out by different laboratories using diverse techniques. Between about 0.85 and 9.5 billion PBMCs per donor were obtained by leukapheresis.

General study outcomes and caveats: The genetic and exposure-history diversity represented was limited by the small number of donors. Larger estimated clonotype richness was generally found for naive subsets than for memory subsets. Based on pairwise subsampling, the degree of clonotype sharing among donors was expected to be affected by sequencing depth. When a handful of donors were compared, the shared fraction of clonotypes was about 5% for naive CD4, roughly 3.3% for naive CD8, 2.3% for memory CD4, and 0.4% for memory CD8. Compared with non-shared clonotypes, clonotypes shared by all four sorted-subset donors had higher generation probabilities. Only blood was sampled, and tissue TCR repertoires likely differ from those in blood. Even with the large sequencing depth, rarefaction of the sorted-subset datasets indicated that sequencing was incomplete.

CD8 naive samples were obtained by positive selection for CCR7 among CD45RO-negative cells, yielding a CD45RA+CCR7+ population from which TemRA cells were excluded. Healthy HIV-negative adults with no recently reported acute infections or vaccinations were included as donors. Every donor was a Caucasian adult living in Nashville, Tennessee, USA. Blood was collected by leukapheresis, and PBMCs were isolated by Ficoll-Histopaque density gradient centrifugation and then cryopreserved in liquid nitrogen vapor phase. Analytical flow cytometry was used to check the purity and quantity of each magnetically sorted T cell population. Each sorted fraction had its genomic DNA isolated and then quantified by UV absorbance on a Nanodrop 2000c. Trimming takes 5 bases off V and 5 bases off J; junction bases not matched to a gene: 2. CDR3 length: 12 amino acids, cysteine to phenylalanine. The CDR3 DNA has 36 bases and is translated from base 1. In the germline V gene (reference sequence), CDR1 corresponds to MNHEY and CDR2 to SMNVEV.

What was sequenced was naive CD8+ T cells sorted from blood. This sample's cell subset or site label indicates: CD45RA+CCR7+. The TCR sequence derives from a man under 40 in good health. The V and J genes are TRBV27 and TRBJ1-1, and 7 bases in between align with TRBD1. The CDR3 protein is CASSLTGTEAFF. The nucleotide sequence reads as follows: TGTGCCAGCAGTCTGACAGGGACTGAAGCTTTCTTT.